This T cell receptor beta chain came from a study of shared clonotypes between healthy human individuals (TCRdb year 2020). Context from the whole study: The cohort included three men and a couple of women between 18 and 49 years of age. For each donor, three plates each were used for CD4 naive and CD4 memory, two plates were used for CD8 naive, and one plate was used for CD8 memory. Blood TCR repertoires of roughly 5 healthy adults were deeply sequenced to estimate repertoire size and the extent of clonotype sharing between individuals. To increase sequencing depth and limit assay-specific biases, TCR repertoire library preparation and sequencing were carried out by different laboratories using diverse techniques. Per donor, leukapheresis produced somewhere between about 0.85 and 10 billion PBMCs. The paper as a whole reports these results and caveats: Based on pairwise subsampling, the degree of clonotype sharing among donors was expected to be affected by sequencing depth. Because the study included a small number of donors, the genetic and exposure-history diversity represented was limited. Incomplete sequencing was indicated by rarefaction of sorted-subset datasets, despite the large sequencing depth. Larger estimated clonotype richness was generally found for naive subsets than for memory subsets. Sampling was limited to blood, and TCR repertoires in tissue likely differ from TCR repertoires in blood. Higher generation probabilities were observed for clonotypes shared by all four sorted-subset donors than for non-shared clonotypes. Across a few donors, around 5.4% of naive CD4, 3% to 3.5% of naive CD8, under 2.5% of memory CD4, and about 0.4% of memory CD8 clonotypes were shared.

Between the V and J ends, shortened by 2 bases and 9 bases respectively, the junction contains 18 bases. The germline V gene provides CDR1 SGHRS and CDR2 YFSETQ. The CDR3 goes from the cysteine to the phenylalanine over 16 residues. The entry retains the CDR3 DNA only, 48 bases that are in frame from base 1. The donors were healthy, HIV-negative adults with no recently reported acute infections or vaccinations. Only Caucasian adults living in Nashville, Tennessee, USA were represented among the donors. CD4+ T cells were enriched by magnetic negative selection; naive cells were then positively selected on CD45RA, and the negative fraction formed the memory subset. Blood was collected by leukapheresis, and PBMCs were isolated by Ficoll-Histopaque density gradient centrifugation and then cryopreserved in liquid nitrogen vapor phase. Purity and quantity of every magnetically sorted T cell population were checked by analytical flow cytometry. Genomic DNA was isolated from each sorted fraction and quantified by UV absorbance on a Nanodrop 2000c.

A note on this clone: What antigen it recognizes has not been identified. The input lacks base qualities; no much larger clone sits a single base away.

Using the deep immunoSEQ assay, multiplex PCR amplified TCR CDR3 regions from genomic DNA. Extracted genomic DNA from each cell subset was distributed evenly across all wells of several immunoSEQ 96-well plates, and each plate was treated as a replicate. Each replicate PCR for sorted subsets received about 220 ng genomic DNA, equal to roughly 33,000 T cell genomes. Purified libraries were quantified with a Qubit 3.0 fluorometer, sized on a Bioanalyzer 2100, and re-quantified with the KAPA Library Quantification kit. Every immunoSEQ 96-well plate was sequenced on a dedicated single-read 150-cycle Illumina NextSeq 550 flow cell. From the authors' description of their analysis: Because the immunoSEQ output held only junctional sequences and lacked quality scores, the filtering could not match the filtering applied to full-length reads. To assign V/J genes and CDR3, sequences were annotated using PyIR, a Python wrapper for IgBLAST v1.9, with IMGT germline references. Any read was removed if the V/J assignment was weak (E-value above 1e-6), the CDR3 was missing, or the read contained stop codons, out-of-frame junctions, or ambiguous translated residues. V3J clonotypes were defined as sequences sharing an identical inferred V gene, J gene, and CDR3 amino acid sequence. The percentage overlap between two repertoires was calculated by dividing the number of shared unique clonotypes by the size of the smaller repertoire. RTK rarefaction, the Chao1 estimator, and Recon v2.1 estimates of unobserved clonotypes were used to assess repertoire richness. Generation probabilities were computed with OLGA for all TCRbeta clonotypes obtained by the gDNA method from a handful of donors. Entries here come from immuneACCESS through TCRdb and include only in-frame sequences with V and J called. Some clones fail to appear in such tables; in the studies checked, an unresolved V gene covers under half of the shortfall, and the cause of the remainder is unknown. D and trimming come from the DNA, and the V and J calls and clone size come from that table. The sample profile shows about 2,500,000 clones; approximately 90% of them were found once. The top ten constitute 0.13% to 0.15% of the sample.

Material for sequencing was naive CD4+ T cells sorted from blood. In the paper's terms, the cell subset or site label means: CD45RA+ positively selected. The TCR was taken from a man younger than 35 in good health. The sequence links TRBV5-1 to TRBJ1-6; the D gene is unclear. The bases read TGCGCCAGCAGCTTTGGAGGGTCGGGAATAGGTTCACCCCTCCACTTT. It codes for CASSFGGSGIGSPLHF.